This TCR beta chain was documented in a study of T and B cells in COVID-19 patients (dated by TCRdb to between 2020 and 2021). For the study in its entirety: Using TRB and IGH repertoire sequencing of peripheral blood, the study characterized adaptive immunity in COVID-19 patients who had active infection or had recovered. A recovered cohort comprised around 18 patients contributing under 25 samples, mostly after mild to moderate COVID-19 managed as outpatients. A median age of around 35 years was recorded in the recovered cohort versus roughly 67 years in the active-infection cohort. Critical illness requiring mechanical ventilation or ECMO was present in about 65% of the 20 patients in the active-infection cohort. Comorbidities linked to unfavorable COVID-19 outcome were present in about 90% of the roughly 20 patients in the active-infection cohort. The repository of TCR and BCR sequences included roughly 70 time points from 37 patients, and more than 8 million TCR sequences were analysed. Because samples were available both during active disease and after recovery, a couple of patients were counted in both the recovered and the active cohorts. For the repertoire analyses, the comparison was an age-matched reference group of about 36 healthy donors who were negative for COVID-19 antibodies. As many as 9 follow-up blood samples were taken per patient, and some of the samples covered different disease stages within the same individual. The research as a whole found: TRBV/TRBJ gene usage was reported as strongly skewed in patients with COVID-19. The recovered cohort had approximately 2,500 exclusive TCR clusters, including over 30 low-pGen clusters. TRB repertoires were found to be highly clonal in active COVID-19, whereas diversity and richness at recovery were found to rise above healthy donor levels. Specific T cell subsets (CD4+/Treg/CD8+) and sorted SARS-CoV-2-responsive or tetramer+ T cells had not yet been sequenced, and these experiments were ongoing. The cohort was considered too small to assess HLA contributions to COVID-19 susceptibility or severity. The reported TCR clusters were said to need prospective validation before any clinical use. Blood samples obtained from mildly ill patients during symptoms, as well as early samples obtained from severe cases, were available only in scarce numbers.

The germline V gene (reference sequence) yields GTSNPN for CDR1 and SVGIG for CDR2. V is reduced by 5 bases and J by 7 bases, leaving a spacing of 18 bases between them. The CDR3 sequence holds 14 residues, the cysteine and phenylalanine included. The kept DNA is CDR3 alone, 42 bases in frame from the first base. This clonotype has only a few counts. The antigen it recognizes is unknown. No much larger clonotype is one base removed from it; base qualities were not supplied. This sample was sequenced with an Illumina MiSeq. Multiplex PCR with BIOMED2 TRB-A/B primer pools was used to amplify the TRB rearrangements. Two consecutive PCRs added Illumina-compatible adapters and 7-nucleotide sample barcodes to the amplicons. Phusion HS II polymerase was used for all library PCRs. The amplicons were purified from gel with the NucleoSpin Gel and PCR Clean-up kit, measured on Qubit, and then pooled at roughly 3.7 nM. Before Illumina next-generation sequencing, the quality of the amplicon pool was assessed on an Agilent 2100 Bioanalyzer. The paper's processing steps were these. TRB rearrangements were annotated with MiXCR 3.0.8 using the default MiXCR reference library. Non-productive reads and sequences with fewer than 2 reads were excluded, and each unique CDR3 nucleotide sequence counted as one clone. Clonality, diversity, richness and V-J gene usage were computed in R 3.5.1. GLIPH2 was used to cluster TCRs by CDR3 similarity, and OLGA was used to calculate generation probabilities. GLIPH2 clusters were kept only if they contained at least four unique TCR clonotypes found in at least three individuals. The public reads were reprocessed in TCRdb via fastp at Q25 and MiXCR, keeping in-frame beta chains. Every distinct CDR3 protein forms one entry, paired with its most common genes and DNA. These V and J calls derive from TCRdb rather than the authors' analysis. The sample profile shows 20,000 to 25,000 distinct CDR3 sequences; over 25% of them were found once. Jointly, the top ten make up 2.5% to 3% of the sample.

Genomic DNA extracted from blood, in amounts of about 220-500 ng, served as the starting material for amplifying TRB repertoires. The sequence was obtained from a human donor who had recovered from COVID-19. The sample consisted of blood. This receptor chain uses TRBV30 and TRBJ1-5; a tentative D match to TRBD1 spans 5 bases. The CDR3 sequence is CAWDRDGTIQPQHF. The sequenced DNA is TGTGCCTGGGATAGGGACGGGACGATACAGCCCCAGCATTTT.